The entry below describes one T cell receptor beta chain. The method was immunoSEQ multiplex PCR; TCRdb's version includes in-frame clones alone and lacks a portion of them. The sample has 70,000 to 85,000 clones, 94% seen once; the top ten hold 9.5% to 12%. CDR3 length: 13 amino acids. The trim removed 4 bases at V and 6 bases at J, leaving 2 bases unmatched. Looked up from germline, CDR1 is MNHEY and CDR2 is SMNVEV (reference sequence). The source of the sample is a study of OX40 agonist ivuxolimab in advanced cancers. Study-level information: All patients had ivuxolimab intravenously every 2 weeks at 0.01 to 10 mg/kg.

This chain joins TRBV27 and TRBJ2-2, with 7 bases that match TRBD2. This TCR was sampled from an adult with an advanced solid tumor such as melanoma, head and neck, liver or kidney cancer. The source material was CD4+ or CD8+ T cells sorted from blood, sampled in a trial of the OX40 agonist ivuxolimab. CDR3 bases: TGTGCCAGCAGTTGGACTAGGTCCGGGGAGCTGTTTTTT. Its translation: CASSWTRSGELFF.